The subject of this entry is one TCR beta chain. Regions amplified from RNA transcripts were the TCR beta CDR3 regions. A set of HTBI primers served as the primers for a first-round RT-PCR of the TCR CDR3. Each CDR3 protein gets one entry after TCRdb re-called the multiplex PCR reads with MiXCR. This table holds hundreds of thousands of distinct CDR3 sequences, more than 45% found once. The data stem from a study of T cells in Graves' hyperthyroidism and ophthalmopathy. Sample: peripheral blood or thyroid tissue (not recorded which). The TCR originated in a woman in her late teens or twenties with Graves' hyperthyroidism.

The CDR3 reads CASSFSGKQPQHF. The DNA for the CDR3 is TGTGCCAGCAGTTTCTCAGGGAAACAGCCCCAGCATTTT. The chain combines TRBV6-2 or TRBV6-3 with TRBJ1-5; possible D gene TRBD1, 5 bases. V lost 4 bases to trimming and J lost 7 bases, with 11 bases between them. The germline V gene has CDR1 MNHEY and CDR2 SVGEGT. There are 13 residues in the CDR3.